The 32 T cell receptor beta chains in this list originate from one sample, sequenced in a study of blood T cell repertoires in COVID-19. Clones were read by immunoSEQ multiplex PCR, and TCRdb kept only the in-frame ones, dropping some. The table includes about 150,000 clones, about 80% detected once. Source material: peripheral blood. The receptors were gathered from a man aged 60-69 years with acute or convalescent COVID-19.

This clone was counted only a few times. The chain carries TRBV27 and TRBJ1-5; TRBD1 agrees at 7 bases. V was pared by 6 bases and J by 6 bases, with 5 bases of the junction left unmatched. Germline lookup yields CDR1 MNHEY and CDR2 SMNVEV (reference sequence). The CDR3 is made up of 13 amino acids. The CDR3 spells CASSRQGGQPQHF. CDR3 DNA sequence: TGTGCCAGCAGCAGACAGGGAGGTCAGCCCCAGCATTTT.

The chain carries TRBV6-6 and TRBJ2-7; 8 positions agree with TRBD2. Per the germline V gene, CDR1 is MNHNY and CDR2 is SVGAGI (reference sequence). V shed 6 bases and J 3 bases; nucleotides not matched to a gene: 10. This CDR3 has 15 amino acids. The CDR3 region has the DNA TGTGCCAGCAGATTACTAGCGGAGAGAAACTACGAGCAGTACTTC. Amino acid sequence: CASRLLAERNYEQYF.

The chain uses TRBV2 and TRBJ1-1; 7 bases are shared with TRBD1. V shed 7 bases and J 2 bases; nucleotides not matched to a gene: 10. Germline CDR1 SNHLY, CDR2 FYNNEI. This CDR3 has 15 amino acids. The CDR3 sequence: CASTPTGTANTEAFF. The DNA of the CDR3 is TGTGCCAGCACCCCCACCGGGACAGCCAACACTGAAGCTTTCTTT.

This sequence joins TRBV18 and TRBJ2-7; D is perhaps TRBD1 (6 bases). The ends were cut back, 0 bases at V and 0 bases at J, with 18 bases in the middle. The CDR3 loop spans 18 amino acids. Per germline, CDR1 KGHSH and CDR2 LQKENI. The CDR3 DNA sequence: TGTGCCAGCTCACCACCTTATGCAGGGGCGAGGAGCTCCTACGAGCAGTACTTC. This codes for CASSPPYAGARSSYEQYF.

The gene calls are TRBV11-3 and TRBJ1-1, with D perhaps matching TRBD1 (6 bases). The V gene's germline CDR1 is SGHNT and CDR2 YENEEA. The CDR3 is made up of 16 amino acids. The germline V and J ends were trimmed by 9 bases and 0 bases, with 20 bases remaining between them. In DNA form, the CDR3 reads TGTGCCAGTACCTCCTTGGGACACCTAATGAACACTGAAGCTTTCTTT. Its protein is CASTSLGHLMNTEAFF.

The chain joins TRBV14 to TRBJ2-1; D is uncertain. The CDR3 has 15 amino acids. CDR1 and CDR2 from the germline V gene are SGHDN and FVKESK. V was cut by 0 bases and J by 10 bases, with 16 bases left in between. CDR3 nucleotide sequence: TGTGCCAGCAGCCAAGATGGATCAGAGGCGCGGGAGCAGTTCTTC. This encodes CASSQDGSEAREQFF.

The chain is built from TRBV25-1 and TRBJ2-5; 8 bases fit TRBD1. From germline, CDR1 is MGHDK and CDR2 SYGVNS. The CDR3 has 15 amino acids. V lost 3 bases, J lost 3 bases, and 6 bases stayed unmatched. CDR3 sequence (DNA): TGTGCCAGCAGTGACTTAGGGACAGGAAAAGAGACCCAGTACTTC. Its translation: CASSDLGTGKETQYF.

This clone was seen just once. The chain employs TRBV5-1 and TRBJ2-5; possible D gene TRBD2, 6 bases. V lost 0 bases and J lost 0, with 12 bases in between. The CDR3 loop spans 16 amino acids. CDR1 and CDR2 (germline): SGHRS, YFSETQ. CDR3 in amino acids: CASSLGSRGYQETQYF. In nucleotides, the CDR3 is TGCGCCAGCAGCTTGGGAAGCCGGGGGTACCAAGAGACCCAGTACTTC.

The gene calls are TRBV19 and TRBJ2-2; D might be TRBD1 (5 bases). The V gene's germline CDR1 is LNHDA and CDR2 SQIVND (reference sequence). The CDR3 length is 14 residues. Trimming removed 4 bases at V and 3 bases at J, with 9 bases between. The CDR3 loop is CASSTGLDTGELFF. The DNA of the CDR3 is TGTGCCAGTAGTACAGGGCTGGACACCGGGGAGCTGTTTTTT.

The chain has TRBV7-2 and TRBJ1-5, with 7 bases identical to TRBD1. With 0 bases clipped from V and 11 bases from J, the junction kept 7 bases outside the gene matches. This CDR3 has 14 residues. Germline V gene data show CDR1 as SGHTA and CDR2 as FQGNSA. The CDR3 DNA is TGTGCCAGCAGCTTAGCAGGGGGCGCCGGGTCCCAGCATTTT. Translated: CASSLAGGAGSQHF.

The CDR3 is CASSRAGQGKNIQYF. The CDR3 DNA sequence: TGTGCCAGCAGCCGGGCGGGACAGGGCAAAAACATTCAGTACTTC. The J gene is TRBJ2-4, the V gene TRBV6-5; 9 nucleotides align to TRBD1. The J segment lost 3 bases and the V segment lost 6 bases, leaving 6 bases of the junction unmatched. Per germline, CDR1 MNHEY and CDR2 SVGAGI. CDR3 length: 15 residues.

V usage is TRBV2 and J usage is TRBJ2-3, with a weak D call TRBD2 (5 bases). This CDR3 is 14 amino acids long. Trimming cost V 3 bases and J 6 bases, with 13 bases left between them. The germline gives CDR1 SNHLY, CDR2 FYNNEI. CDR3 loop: CASSDQGRVDTQYF. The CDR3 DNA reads TGTGCCAGCAGTGATCAAGGGCGGGTGGATACGCAGTATTTT.

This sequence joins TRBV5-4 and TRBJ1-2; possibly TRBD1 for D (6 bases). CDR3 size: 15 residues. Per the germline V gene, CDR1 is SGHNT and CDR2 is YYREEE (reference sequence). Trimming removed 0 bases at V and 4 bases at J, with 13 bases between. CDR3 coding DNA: TGTGCCAGCAGCTTGGGTCGACAGGAGGTCTATGGCTACACCTTC. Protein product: CASSLGRQEVYGYTF.

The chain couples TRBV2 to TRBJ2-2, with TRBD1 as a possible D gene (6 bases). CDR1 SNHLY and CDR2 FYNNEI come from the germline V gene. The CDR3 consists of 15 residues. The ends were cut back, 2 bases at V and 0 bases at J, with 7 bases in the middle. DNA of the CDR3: TGTGCCAGCAGTGAAAACAGGGCGAACACCGGGGAGCTGTTTTTT. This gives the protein CASSENRANTGELFF.

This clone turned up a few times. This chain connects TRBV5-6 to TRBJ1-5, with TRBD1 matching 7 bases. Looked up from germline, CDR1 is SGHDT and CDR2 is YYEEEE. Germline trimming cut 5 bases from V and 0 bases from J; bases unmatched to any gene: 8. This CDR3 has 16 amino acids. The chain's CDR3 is CASSAGGPYSNQPQHF. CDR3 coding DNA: TGTGCCAGCAGTGCAGGGGGGCCATATAGCAATCAGCCCCAGCATTTT.

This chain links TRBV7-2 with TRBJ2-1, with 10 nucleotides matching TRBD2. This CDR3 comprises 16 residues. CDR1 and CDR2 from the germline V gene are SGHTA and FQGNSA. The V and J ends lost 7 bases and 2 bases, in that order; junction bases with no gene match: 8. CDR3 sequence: CASTQRLAGAYNEQFF. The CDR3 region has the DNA TGTGCCAGCACCCAGCGGCTAGCGGGAGCCTACAATGAGCAGTTCTTC.

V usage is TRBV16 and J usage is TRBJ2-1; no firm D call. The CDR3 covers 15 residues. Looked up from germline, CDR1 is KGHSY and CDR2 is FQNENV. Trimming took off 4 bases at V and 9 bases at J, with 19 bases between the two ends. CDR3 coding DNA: TGTGCCAGCAGCCTCTCCCGTATAGTGGCGGCTGAGCAGTTCTTC. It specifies CASSLSRIVAAEQFF.

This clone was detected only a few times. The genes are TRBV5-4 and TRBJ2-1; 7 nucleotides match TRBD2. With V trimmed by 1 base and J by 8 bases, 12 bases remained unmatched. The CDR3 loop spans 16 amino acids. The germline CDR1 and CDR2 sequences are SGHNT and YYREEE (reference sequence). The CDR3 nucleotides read TGTGCCAGCAGCTTGACTCGCGGGAGTGGATCAGATGAGCAGTTCTTC. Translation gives CASSLTRGSGSDEQFF.

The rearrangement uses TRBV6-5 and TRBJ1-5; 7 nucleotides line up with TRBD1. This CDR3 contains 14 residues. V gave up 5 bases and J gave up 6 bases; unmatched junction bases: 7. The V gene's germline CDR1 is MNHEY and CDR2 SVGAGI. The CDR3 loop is CASSTDRVSQPQHF. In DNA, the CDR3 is TGTGCCAGCAGTACCGACAGGGTATCTCAGCCCCAGCATTTT.

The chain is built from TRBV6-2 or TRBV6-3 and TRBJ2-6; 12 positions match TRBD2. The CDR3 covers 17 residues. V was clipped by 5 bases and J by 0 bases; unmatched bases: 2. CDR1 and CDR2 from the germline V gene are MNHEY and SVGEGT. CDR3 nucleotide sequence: TGTGCCAGCAGTCGGACTAGCGGGGTCTCTGGGGCCAACGTCCTGACTTTC. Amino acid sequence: CASSRTSGVSGANVLTF.

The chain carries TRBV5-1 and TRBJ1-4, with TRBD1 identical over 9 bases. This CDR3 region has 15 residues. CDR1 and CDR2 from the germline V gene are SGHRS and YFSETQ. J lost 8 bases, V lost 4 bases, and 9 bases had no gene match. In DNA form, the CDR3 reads TGCGCCAGCAGCGCCAATACAGGGGGCGTCGAAAAACTGTTTTTT. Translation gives CASSANTGGVEKLFF. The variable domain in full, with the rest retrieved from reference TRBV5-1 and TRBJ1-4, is KAGVTQTPRYLIKTRGQQVTLSCSPISGHRSVSWYQQTPGQGLQFLFEYFSETQRNKGNFPGRFSGRQFSNSRSEMNVSTLELGDSALYLCASSANTGGVEKLFFGSGTQLSVL.

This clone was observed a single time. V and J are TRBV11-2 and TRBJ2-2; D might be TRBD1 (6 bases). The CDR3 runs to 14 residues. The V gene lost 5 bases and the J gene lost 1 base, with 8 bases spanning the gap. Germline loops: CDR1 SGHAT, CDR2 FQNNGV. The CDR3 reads CASSLRGNTGELFF. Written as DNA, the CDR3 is TGTGCCAGCAGCCTCAGGGGGAACACCGGGGAGCTGTTTTTT.

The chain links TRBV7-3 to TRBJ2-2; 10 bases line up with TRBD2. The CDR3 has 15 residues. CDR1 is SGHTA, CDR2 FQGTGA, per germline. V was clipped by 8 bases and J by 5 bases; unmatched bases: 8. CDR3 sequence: CASSSGSLGTGELFF. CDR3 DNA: TGTGCCAGCTCTAGCGGGAGCCTTGGGACCGGGGAGCTGTTTTTT. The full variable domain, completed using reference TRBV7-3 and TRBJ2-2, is GAGVSQTPSNKVTEKGKYVELRCDPISGHTALYWYRQSLGQGPEFLIYFQGTGAADDSGLPNDRFFAVRPEGSVSTLKIQRTERGDSAVYLCASSSGSLGTGELFFGEGSRLTVL.

CDR3 DNA sequence: TGTGCCATCAGCAAGACCGGGGGAACCTACGAGCAGTACTTC. Its translation is CAISKTGGTYEQYF. The chain uses TRBV10-3 and TRBJ2-7; TRBD2 is a possible D gene (6 bases). V gave up 6 bases and J gave up 2 bases, with 14 bases separating them. Germline V gene lookup returns CDR1 ENHRY and CDR2 SYGVKD. The CDR3 is made up of 14 amino acids.

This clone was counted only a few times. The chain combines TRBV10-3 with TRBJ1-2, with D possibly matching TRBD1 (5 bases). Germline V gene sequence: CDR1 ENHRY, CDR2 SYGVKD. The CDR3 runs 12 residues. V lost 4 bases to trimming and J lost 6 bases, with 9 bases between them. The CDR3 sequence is CAISGPGDGYTF. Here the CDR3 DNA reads TGTGCCATCAGTGGGCCGGGGGATGGCTACACCTTC.

The CDR3 is CASSQDRQGNWETQYF. The CDR3 region has the DNA TGCGCCAGCAGCCAAGATCGACAGGGGAATTGGGAGACCCAGTACTTC. The chain employs TRBV4-1 and TRBJ2-5; 8 positions agree with TRBD1. The CDR3 contains 16 residues. CDR1 and CDR2 (germline): MGHRA, YSYEKL. V dropped 0 bases and J dropped 5; count of bases not matched to a gene: 8.

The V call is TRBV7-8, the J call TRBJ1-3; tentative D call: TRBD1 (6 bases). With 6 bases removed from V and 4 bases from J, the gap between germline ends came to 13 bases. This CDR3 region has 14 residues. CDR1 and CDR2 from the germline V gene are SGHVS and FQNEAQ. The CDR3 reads CASSRGANGNTIYF. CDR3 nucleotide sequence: TGTGCCAGCAGTCGGGGGGCCAACGGAAACACCATATATTTT.

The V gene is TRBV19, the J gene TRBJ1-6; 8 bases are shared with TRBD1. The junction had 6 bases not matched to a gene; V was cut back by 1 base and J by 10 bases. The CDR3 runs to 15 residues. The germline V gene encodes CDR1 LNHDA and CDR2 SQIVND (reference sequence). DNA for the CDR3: TGTGCCAGTAGTATAGCAGCAGGGGGCGGCTCACCCCTCCACTTT. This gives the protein CASSIAAGGGSPLHF.

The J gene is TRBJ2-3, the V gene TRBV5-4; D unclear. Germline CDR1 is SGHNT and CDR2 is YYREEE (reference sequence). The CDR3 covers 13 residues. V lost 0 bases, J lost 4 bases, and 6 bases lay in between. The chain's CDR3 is CASSLGGADTQYF. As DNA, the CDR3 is TGTGCCAGCAGCTTGGGAGGCGCAGATACGCAGTATTTT.

The CDR3, as DNA: TGTGCCAGCAGTGAAGGTCAGCGGGAGACCCAGTACTTC. Its protein product is CASSEGQRETQYF. The chain joins TRBV2 to TRBJ2-5; a possible D gene is TRBD2 (5 bases). Trimming shortened V by 1 base and J by 5 bases, and 8 bases separated the two germline ends. The germline CDR1 and CDR2 sequences are SNHLY and FYNNEI. The CDR3 runs 13 residues.

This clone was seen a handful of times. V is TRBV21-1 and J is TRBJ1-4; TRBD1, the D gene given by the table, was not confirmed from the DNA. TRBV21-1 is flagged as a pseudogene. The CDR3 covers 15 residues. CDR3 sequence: CASSNSRGPCEKLFF. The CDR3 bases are TGTGCCAGCAGCAATAGCAGGGGGCCTTGTGAAAAACTGTTTTTT.

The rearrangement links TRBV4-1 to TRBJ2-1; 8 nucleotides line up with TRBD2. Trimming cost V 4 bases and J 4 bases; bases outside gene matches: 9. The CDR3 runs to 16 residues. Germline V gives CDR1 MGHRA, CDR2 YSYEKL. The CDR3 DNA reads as TGCGCCAGCAGCCGCCAAGCGGGGGTCCAGTACAATGAGCAGTTCTTC. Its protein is CASSRQAGVQYNEQFF.